These 12 T cell receptor beta chains came from one sample sequenced in a study of OX40 agonist ivuxolimab in advanced cancers. Method: immunoSEQ multiplex PCR; TCRdb's copy keeps in-frame clones and lacks some. Of just over 60,000 clones listed, 92% are singletons. Sequenced here: CD4+ or CD8+ T cells sorted from blood, sampled in a trial of the OX40 agonist ivuxolimab. The receptors were sampled from an adult with an advanced solid tumor such as melanoma, head and neck, liver or kidney cancer.

The chain links TRBV19 to TRBJ2-1; 12 nucleotides agree with TRBD2. V was clipped by 5 bases and J by 6 bases; unmatched bases: 11. CDR3 length equals 17 residues. CDR1 and CDR2 (germline): LNHDA, SQIVND (reference sequence). CDR3 amino acids: CASSLELGLAGSNEQFF. The CDR3 DNA reads as TGTGCCAGTAGTCTCGAACTGGGACTAGCGGGCAGCAATGAGCAGTTCTTC.

The chain is built from TRBV30 and TRBJ2-5; a possible D gene is TRBD1 (6 bases). V shed 3 bases and J shed 4 bases, with 21 bases lying between them. The germline CDR1 and CDR2 sequences are GTSNPN and SVGIG (reference sequence). CDR3 length equals 16 residues. Written as DNA, the CDR3 is TGTGCCTGGAGGCGGGTTCCCGGGACAACCGGAGAGACCCAGTACTTC. The encoded protein is CAWRRVPGTTGETQYF.

The rearrangement joins TRBV5-1 to TRBJ2-3; 15 bases are a match to TRBD2. CDR3 length equals 18 residues. V trimming: 3 bases; J trimming: 0 bases; junction bases outside the gene matches: 5. Germline CDR1 is SGHRS and CDR2 is YFSETQ. This CDR3 is CASSSGLAGGVSTDTQYF. CDR3 in DNA: TGCGCCAGCAGCTCGGGACTAGCGGGGGGTGTGAGCACAGATACGCAGTATTTT.

The chain has TRBV21-1 and TRBJ1-6; the D segment call TRBD1 is taken from the table without a DNA check. TRBV21-1 is tagged as a pseudogene. The CDR3 extends over 18 amino acids. CDR3 loop: CASSKDLSQGSYNSPLHF. CDR3 sequence (DNA): TGTGCCAGCAGCAAGGACCTTTCTCAGGGCTCCTATAATTCACCCCTCCACTTT.

The chain employs TRBV5-6 and TRBJ2-7; 8 bases fit TRBD1. The V segment lost 3 bases and the J segment 3 bases; nucleotides outside the gene matches: 5. Germline CDR1 is SGHDT and CDR2 is YYEEEE. This CDR3 is 14 amino acids long. The CDR3 loop is CASSWGQAFYEQYF. In DNA, the CDR3 is TGTGCCAGCAGCTGGGGACAGGCGTTCTACGAGCAGTACTTC.

The chain links TRBV7-9 to TRBJ1-5, with D possibly TRBD1 on 5 matching bases. Germline V lookup: CDR1 SEHNR, CDR2 FQNEAQ (reference sequence). CDR3 length: 15 residues. Trimming stripped 1 base from V and 6 bases from J, with 13 bases between. CDR3 DNA: TGTGCCAGCAGCTTAGGTTTCGGGGGTCCTCAGCCCCAGCATTTT. Protein product: CASSLGFGGPQPQHF.

The chain couples TRBV7-9 to TRBJ1-1; D is uncertain. V lost 6 bases to trimming and J lost 1 base, with 9 bases between them. The germline V gene has CDR1 SEHNR and CDR2 FQNEAQ (reference sequence). The CDR3 consists of 13 residues. The CDR3 is CASRSYRNTEAFF. CDR3 in DNA: TGTGCCAGCAGATCTTACAGGAACACTGAAGCTTTCTTT.

CDR3 loop: CASSLDRRQGGAFF. DNA of the CDR3: TGTGCCAGCAGCTTAGATCGAAGACAGGGGGGCGCTTTCTTT. The chain carries TRBV11-2 and TRBJ1-1, with 9 bases matching TRBD1. Germline trimming cut 0 bases from V and 11 bases from J; bases unmatched to any gene: 7. The CDR3 has 14 amino acids. The germline gives CDR1 SGHAT, CDR2 FQNNGV.

The V call is TRBV5-4, the J call TRBJ2-3; no clear D. This CDR3 has 13 amino acids. The germline V gene has CDR1 SGHNT and CDR2 YYREEE (reference sequence). V dropped 6 bases and J dropped 1 base, with 9 bases sitting between them. The CDR3 DNA is TGTGCCAGCATTGAGACTGGCACAGATACGCAGTATTTT. Amino acids: CASIETGTDTQYF.

This chain links TRBV18 with TRBJ1-1; weak D call: TRBD1 (6 bases). The CDR3 runs 12 residues. Germline V gene lookup returns CDR1 KGHSH and CDR2 LQKENI. The V end lost 4 bases, the J end lost 7 bases, and 10 bases lay between the germline ends. CDR3 protein: CASSQQGFEAFF. CDR3 DNA: TGTGCCAGCTCACAACAGGGTTTTGAAGCTTTCTTT.

V usage is TRBV5-5 and J usage is TRBJ2-7; possibly TRBD2 for D (5 bases). CDR3 length: 14 amino acids. From germline, CDR1 is SGHKS and CDR2 YYEKEE (reference sequence). The V end was cut by 4 bases, the J end by 0 bases, with 11 bases between. CDR3 sequence (DNA): TGTGCCAGCAGCCGGACGGGGAGCTCCTACGAGCAGTACTTC. It is translated as CASSRTGSSYEQYF.

The chain uses TRBV11-2 and TRBJ2-7, with a possible D match to TRBD1 (6 bases). The CDR3 runs to 14 residues. CDR1 is SGHAT, CDR2 FQNNGV, per germline. Trimming shortened V by 5 bases and J by 3 bases, and 14 bases separated the two germline ends. This CDR3 is CASSPGTLNYEQYF. In DNA, the CDR3 is TGTGCCAGCAGCCCTGGGACACTAAACTACGAGCAGTACTTC.